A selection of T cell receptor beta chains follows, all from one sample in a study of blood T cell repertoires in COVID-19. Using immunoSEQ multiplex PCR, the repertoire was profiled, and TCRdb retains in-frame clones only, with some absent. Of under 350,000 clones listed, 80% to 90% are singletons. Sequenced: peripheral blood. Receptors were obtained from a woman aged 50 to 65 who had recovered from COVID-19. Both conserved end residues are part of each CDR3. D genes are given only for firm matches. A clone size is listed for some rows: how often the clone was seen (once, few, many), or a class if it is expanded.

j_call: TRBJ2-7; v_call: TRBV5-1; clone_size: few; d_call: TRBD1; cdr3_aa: CASSLGGQGAIEQYF; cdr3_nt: TGCGCCAGCAGCTTGGGGGGACAGGGGGCCATCGAGCAGTACTTC
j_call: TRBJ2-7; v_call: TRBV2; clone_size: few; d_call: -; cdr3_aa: CASGGLRSSYEQYF; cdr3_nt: TGTGCCAGCGGGGGACTGCGCAGCTCCTACGAGCAGTACTTC
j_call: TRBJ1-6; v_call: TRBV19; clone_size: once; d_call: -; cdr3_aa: CASSIGLSNSPLHF; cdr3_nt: TGTGCCAGTAGTATCGGTTTGTCTAATTCACCCCTCCACTTT
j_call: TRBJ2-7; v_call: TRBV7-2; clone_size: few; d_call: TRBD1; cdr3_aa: CASSLTTGPSTEQYF; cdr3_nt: TGTGCCAGCAGCTTAACGACAGGGCCCTCTACGGAGCAGTACTTC
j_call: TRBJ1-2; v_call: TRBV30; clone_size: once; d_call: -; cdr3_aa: CAWSPFPGGYTF; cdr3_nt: TGTGCCTGGAGTCCCTTTCCCGGTGGCTACACCTTC
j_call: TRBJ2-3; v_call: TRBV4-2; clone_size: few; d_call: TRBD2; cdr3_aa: CASSRGLVEGTQYF; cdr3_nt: TGTGCCAGCAGCCGTGGACTAGTGGAGGGTACGCAGTATTTT
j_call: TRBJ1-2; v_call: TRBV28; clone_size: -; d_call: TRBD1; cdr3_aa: CASSRADRGEGGTF; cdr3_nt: TGTGCCAGCAGTCGGGCAGACAGGGGCGAGGGAGGCACCTTC
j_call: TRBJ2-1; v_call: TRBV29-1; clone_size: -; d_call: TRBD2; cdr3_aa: CSYHGWRELNEQFF; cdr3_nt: TGCAGCTACCATGGGTGGCGGGAGCTTAATGAGCAGTTCTTC
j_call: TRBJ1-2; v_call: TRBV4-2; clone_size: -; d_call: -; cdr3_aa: CASSQDLGEDYGYTF; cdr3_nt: TGTGCCAGCAGCCAAGATCTGGGGGAGGACTATGGCTACACCTTC
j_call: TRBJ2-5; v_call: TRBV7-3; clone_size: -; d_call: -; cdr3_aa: CASSYRRGETQYF; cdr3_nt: TGTGCCAGCAGCTACAGACGCGGGGAGACCCAGTACTTC
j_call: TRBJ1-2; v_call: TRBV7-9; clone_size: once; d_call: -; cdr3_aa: CASSEGGYGYTF; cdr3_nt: TGTGCCAGCAGCGAGGGCGGGTATGGCTACACCTTC
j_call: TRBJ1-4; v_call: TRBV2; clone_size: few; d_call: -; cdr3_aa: CASNEGVFEKLFF; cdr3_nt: TGTGCCAGCAACGAGGGGGTGTTTGAAAAACTGTTTTTT
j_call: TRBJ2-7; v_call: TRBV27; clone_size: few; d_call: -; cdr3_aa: CASSLGQTYEQYF; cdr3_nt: TGTGCCAGCAGTTTAGGGCAAACCTACGAGCAGTACTTC
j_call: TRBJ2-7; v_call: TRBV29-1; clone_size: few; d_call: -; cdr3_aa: CSVEPGISYEQYF; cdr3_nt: TGCAGCGTTGAGCCCGGGATCTCCTACGAGCAGTACTTC
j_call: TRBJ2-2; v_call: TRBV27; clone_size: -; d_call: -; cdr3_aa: CASSLFLQHGELFF; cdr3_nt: TGTGCCAGCAGTTTATTTCTCCAACACGGGGAGCTGTTTTTT
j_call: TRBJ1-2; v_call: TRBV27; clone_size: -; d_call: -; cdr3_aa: CASSLETGYGYTF; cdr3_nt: TGTGCCAGCAGTTTGGAGACAGGCTATGGCTACACCTTC
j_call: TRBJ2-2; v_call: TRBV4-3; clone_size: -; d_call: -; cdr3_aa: CASSQFGAGELFF; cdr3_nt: TGCGCCAGCAGCCAGTTCGGGGCCGGGGAGCTGTTTTTT
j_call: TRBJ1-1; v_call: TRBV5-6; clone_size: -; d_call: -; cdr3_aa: CASSFTGNTEAFF; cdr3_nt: TGTGCCAGCAGCTTTACGGGGAACACTGAAGCTTTCTTT
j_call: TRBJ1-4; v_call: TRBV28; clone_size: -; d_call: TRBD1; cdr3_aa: CASNQPGQNEKLFF; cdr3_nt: TGTGCCAGCAACCAGCCGGGACAGAATGAAAAACTGTTTTTT
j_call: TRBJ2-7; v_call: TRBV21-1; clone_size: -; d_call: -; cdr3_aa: CASSKVRLAGFPLPWEQYF; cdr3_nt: TGTGCCAGCAGCAAAGTTCGTCTAGCGGGGTTCCCTCTTCCTTGGGAGCAGTACTTC
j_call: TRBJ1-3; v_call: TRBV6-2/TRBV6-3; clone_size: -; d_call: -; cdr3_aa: CASSDPTSWTENTIYF; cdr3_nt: TGTGCCAGCAGTGACCCCACATCTTGGACAGAAAACACCATATATTTT
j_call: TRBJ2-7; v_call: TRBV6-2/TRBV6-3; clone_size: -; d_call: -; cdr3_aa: CASSGGLDEQYF; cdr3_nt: TGTGCCAGCAGTGGAGGCCTGGACGAGCAGTACTTC
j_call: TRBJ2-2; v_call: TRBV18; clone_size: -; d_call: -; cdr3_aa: CASSLRSTGELFF; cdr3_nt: TGTGCCAGCTCACTTCGGAGCACCGGGGAGCTGTTTTTT
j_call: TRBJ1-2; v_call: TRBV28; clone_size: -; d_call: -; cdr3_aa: CASSPTRYGYTF; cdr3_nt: TGTGCCAGCAGCCCTACGCGCTATGGCTACACCTTC
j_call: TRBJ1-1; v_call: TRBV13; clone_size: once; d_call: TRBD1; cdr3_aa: CASSLGLGQAVSEAFF; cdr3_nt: TGTGCCAGCAGCTTAGGGCTGGGACAGGCTGTATCTGAAGCTTTCTTT
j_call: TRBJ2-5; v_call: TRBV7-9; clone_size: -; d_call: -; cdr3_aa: CASSLTGIETQYF; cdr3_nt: TGTGCCAGCAGCTTGACAGGAATAGAGACCCAGTACTTC
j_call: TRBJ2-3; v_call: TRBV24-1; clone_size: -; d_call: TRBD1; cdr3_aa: CATEGAPTDTQYF; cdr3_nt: TGTGCCACAGAGGGGGCTCCCACAGATACGCAGTATTTT
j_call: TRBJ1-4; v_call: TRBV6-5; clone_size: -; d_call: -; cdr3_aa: CASSYSRAGGEKLFF; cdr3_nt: TGTGCCAGCAGTTACTCGAGGGCCGGGGGTGAAAAACTGTTTTTT
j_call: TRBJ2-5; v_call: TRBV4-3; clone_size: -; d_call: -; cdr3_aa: CASSQERATETQYF; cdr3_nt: TGCGCCAGCAGCCAAGAGCGCGCTACAGAGACCCAGTACTTC
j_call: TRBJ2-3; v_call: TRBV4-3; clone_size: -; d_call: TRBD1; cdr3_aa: CASSQADRGEWDTQYF; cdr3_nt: TGCGCCAGCAGCCAAGCGGACAGGGGGGAATGGGATACGCAGTATTTT
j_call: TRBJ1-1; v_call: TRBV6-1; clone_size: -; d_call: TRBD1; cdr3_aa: CASSEQGAGNTEAFF; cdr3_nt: TGTGCCAGCAGTGAACAGGGGGCCGGGAACACTGAAGCTTTCTTT
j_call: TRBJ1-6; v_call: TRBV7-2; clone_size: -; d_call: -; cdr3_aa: CASSNNRVSPLHF; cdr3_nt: TGTGCCAGCAGCAATAACAGGGTGTCACCCCTCCACTTT
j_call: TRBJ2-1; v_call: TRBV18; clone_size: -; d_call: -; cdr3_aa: CASSPVGQNYNEQFF; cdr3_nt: TGTGCCAGCTCACCCGTCGGACAGAACTACAATGAGCAGTTCTTC
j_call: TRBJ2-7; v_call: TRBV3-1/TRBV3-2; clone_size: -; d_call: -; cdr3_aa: CASSQDKTSEQYF; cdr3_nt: TGTGCCAGCAGCCAAGACAAGACTAGCGAGCAGTACTTC
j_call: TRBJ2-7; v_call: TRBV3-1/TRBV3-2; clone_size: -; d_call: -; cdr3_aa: CASSQTSTTYF; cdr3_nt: TGTGCCAGCAGCCAGACATCCACGACGTACTTC
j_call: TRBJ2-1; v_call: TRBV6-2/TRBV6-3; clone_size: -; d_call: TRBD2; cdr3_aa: CASSYASGGPEGEQFF; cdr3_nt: TGTGCCAGCAGTTACGCGAGCGGGGGGCCTGAGGGTGAGCAGTTCTTC
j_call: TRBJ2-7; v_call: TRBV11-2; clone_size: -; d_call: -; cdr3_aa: CASSSTLSFQYF; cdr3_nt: TGTGCCAGCAGCTCCACCCTGAGCTTTCAGTACTTC
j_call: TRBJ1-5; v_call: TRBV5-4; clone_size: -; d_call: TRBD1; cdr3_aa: CASSLDGGTGVNQPQHF; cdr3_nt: TGTGCCAGCAGCTTGGACGGGGGGACAGGGGTCAATCAGCCCCAGCATTTT